These 13 T cell receptor beta chains were all obtained from the same sample, sequenced in a study of graft-versus-host responses after intestinal transplantation. Antigen specificity for these receptors is unknown. Assay: immunoSEQ multiplex PCR; the TCRdb copy retains only in-frame clones and omits some. The profile shows 30,000 to 40,000 clones, over 90% of them singletons. Sequenced material: unstimulated CD8+ T cells sorted from spleen or lymph node cells, taken before transplant. These receptors all come from a human donor who was the organ donor for an intestinal transplant.

The gene calls are TRBV28 and TRBJ1-5; tentative D call: TRBD1 (6 bases). This CDR3 has 16 amino acids. Trimming left V 5 bases short and J 3 bases short, with 17 bases between. Germline V gives CDR1 MDHEN, CDR2 SYDVKM. The DNA of the CDR3 is TGTGCCAGCAGTCGCATTGGACAGACGTTCAATCAGCCCCAGCATTTT. Protein sequence: CASSRIGQTFNQPQHF. Full variable domain (remainder filled in from reference TRBV28 and TRBJ1-5): DVKVTQSSRYLVKRTGEKVFLECVQDMDHENMFWYRQDPGLGLRLIYFSYDVKMKEKGDIPEGYSVSREKKERFSLILESASTNQTSMYLCASSRIGQTFNQPQHFGDGTRLSIL.

This chain joins TRBV4-1 and TRBJ2-7; TRBD2 agrees at 7 bases. Germline trimming cut 1 base from V and 3 bases from J; bases unmatched to any gene: 6. Germline V gene lookup returns CDR1 MGHRA and CDR2 YSYEKL. The CDR3 has 15 residues. CDR3 loop: CASSQGPGLYYEQYF. The CDR3 coding sequence is TGCGCCAGCAGCCAAGGACCGGGACTATACTACGAGCAGTACTTC.

The table lists this clone with a few counts. The rearrangement links TRBV9 to TRBJ2-3; TRBD2 might be the D (6 bases). The CDR3 runs to 11 residues. V dropped 7 bases and J dropped 4 bases, with 7 bases sitting between them. Per germline, CDR1 SGDLS and CDR2 YYNGEE. CDR3 DNA: TGTGCCAGCGGGGGGTCAGATACGCAGTATTTT. This encodes CASGGSDTQYF.

The chain combines TRBV27 with TRBJ2-7; 10 bases line up with TRBD1. The CDR3 extends over 16 amino acids. Germline CDR1 and CDR2: MNHEY and SMNVEV (reference sequence). With V trimmed by 0 bases and J by 3 bases, 5 bases remained unmatched. The CDR3 DNA reads TGTGCCAGCAGTTTATCCTCGGGACAGGGGCACTACGAGCAGTACTTC. This gives the protein CASSLSSGQGHYEQYF.

The J gene is TRBJ2-1, the V gene TRBV4-2, with TRBD2 matching 15 bases. Per the germline V gene, CDR1 is LGHNA and CDR2 is YNFKEQ. CDR3 length: 18 residues. V was clipped by 5 bases and J by 4 bases; unmatched bases: 9. The CDR3 DNA is TGTGCCAGCAGCTATGGGACTAGCGGGAGGATCGGATACAATGAGCAGTTCTTC. Protein product: CASSYGTSGRIGYNEQFF.

The chain joins TRBV11-2 to TRBJ2-7; TRBD2 might be the D (7 bases). In germline, CDR1 is SGHAT, CDR2 FQNNGV. The CDR3 runs to 16 residues. Trimming took off 2 bases at V and 6 bases at J, with 20 bases between the two ends. For the CDR3, the DNA is TGTGCCAGCAGCTTAACCTTGGGAGGGGGTTGGGTCGAGCAGTACTTC. This codes for CASSLTLGGGWVEQYF.

The genes are TRBV6-1 and TRBJ2-3, with 14 bases that match TRBD2. With 2 bases clipped from V and 6 bases from J, the junction kept 7 bases outside the gene matches. In germline, CDR1 is MNHNS, CDR2 SASEGT. The CDR3 runs to 17 residues. The CDR3 DNA sequence: TGTGCCAGCAGTGAAAGGACTAGCGGGAGGCGGTTGGATACGCAGTATTTT. Translated: CASSERTSGRRLDTQYF.

The chain recombines TRBV19 with TRBJ2-5, with TRBD2 matching 7 bases. Germline trimming cut 5 bases from V and 4 bases from J; bases unmatched to any gene: 7. This CDR3 comprises 14 residues. Germline V lookup: CDR1 LNHDA, CDR2 SQIVND (reference sequence). In nucleotides, the CDR3 is TGTGCCAGTAGTGCGGGGCGGGAGCTAGAGACCCAGTACTTC. This encodes CASSAGRELETQYF.

This chain connects TRBV2 to TRBJ2-1; 11 bases map to TRBD2. The CDR3 extends over 17 amino acids. CDR1 is SNHLY and CDR2 is FYNNEI in the germline V gene. J gave up 1 base and V 6 bases, and 8 bases lay outside the gene matches. The CDR3 sequence is CASRPDSGRGSYNEQFF. CDR3 nucleotide sequence: TGTGCCAGCAGGCCGGATAGCGGGAGGGGGTCCTACAATGAGCAGTTCTTC.

This chain connects TRBV6-1 to TRBJ2-1, with D possibly being TRBD1 (5 bases). The CDR3 loop spans 15 amino acids. Trimming stripped 7 bases from V and 3 bases from J, with 16 bases between. Germline CDR1 reads MNHNS; CDR2 reads SASEGT. For the CDR3, the DNA is TGTGCCAGCACAAATATACAGGCCATCTACAATGAGCAGTTCTTC. Translated: CASTNIQAIYNEQFF.

The rearrangement joins TRBV5-8 to TRBJ2-1, with TRBD2 matching 9 bases. Germline loops: CDR1 SGHTS, CDR2 YDEGEE. Germline trimming cut 3 bases from V and 5 bases from J; bases unmatched to any gene: 6. CDR3 length equals 15 residues. The CDR3 nucleotides read TGTGCCAGCAGCTGGGCGACTAGCGGCCACAATGAGCAGTTCTTC. This encodes CASSWATSGHNEQFF.

V gene TRBV15 combines with J gene TRBJ2-6; D is undetermined. The CDR3 extends over 15 amino acids. The V gene's germline CDR1 is LNHNV and CDR2 YYDKDF (reference sequence). Trimming took 7 bases from V and 1 from J, leaving 11 bases between them. CDR3 in amino acids: CATTGFRSGANVLTF. The CDR3 nucleotides are TGTGCCACCACCGGGTTTAGGTCTGGGGCCAACGTCCTGACTTTC.

The DNA of the CDR3 is TGTGCCAGCAGCTTAGGGGGGCGCGGGCAGCCCCAGCATTTT. This translates into CASSLGGRGQPQHF. The chain recombines TRBV7-6 with TRBJ1-5; D may be TRBD1 (6 bases). The CDR3 is made up of 14 amino acids. Germline values: CDR1 SGHVS, CDR2 FNYEAQ. The V end was cut by 1 base, the J end by 7 bases, with 11 bases between.